Included here is one T cell receptor (beta chain) sequence, with context. Its antigen remains unidentified. Sequencing used immunoSEQ multiplex PCR; TCRdb keeps in-frame clones, though not all of them. The table records more than 20,000 clones, roughly nine tenths of them present only once. The sample comes from a study of graft-versus-host responses after intestinal transplantation. General study points: Across patients carrying graft-donor T cell macrochimerism, allografts held high graft-versus-host to host-versus-graft clonal ratios. Declines in HvG clones occurring early post-transplant were associated with peak circulating GvH clone levels.

The CDR3 extends over 14 amino acids. V lost 6 bases and J 3 bases, leaving 15 bases between the germline ends. From germline, CDR1 is LNHDA and CDR2 SQIVND (reference sequence). V and J are TRBV19 and TRBJ2-7; D might be TRBD1 or TRBD2, each matching 5 bases. The sequenced sample was PBMCs, obtained more than 62 days after intestinal transplantation. This receptor was identified in a human patient who received an intestinal transplant, so some T cells may come from the graft donor. The CDR3 nucleotides are TGTGCCAGTAGCCAGGAGGCAGGGCGCTACGAGCAGTACTTC. It yields the protein CASSQEAGRYEQYF.